This T cell receptor beta chain came from a study of cytomegalovirus exposure and HLA in healthy donors. PCR involved 60 Vbeta and 13 Jbeta primers. Profiling relied on immunoSEQ multiplex PCR, and the TCRdb table lists in-frame clones only, not all of them. Of around 200,000 clones in the sample, about three quarters were seen once. With 5 bases clipped from V and 1 base from J, the junction kept 5 bases outside the gene matches. Looked up from germline, CDR1 is SGHNT and CDR2 is YENEEA. This CDR3 is 16 amino acids long. This TCR was recovered from a female donor in good health and CMV-seronegative. Sequenced sample: PBMCs. The chain uses TRBV11-3 and TRBJ2-2; 9 bases agree with TRBD1. CDR3 bases: TGTGCCAGCAGCACGCGACAGGGGGGGAACACCGGGGAGCTGTTTTTT. Translation gives CASSTRQGGNTGELFF.